This TCR beta chain was found in a study of cytomegalovirus exposure and HLA in healthy donors. Overall study context: It was reported in a later analysis that the same platform had been used for the 120 validation repertoires as for the roughly 670 first-cohort repertoires.

Libraries were prepared by immunoSEQ multiplex PCR; TCRdb keeps only in-frame clonotypes and omits some of them. This table has fewer than 100,000 clones, roughly 94% appearing once. Notes on this clone: Its antigen is as yet unknown.

Study observations and caveats: Cytomegalovirus-associated TCR beta chains were listed, numbering roughly 150. Reports described diagnosis of cytomegalovirus status by the classifier as highly specific and sensitive.

The clonotype was recovered from a woman in her late teens or twenties in good health and CMV-seropositive. The specimen was PBMCs.

Here the CDR3 DNA reads TGTGCCTGGAGTTTGAACCTCGGGATCTATGGCTACACCTTC. This codes for CAWSLNLGIYGYTF. The rearrangement uses TRBV30 and TRBJ1-2; D call uncertain. Trimming removed 2 bases from V and 4 bases from J, with 14 bases in between. The CDR3 spans 14 residues. Germline V lookup: CDR1 GTSNPN, CDR2 SVGIG (reference sequence).